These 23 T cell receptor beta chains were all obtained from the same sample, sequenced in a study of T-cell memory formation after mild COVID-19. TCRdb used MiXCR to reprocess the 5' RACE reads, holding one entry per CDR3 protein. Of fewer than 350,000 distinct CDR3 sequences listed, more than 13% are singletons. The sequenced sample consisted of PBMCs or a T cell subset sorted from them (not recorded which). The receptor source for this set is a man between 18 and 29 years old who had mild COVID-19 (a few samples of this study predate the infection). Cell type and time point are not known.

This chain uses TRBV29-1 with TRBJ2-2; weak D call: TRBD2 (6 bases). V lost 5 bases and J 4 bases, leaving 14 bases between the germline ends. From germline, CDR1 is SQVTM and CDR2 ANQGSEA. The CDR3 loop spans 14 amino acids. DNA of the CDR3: TGCAGCGTTAGAGGGATCGGGGGCACCGGGGAGCTGTTTTTT. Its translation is CSVRGIGGTGELFF.

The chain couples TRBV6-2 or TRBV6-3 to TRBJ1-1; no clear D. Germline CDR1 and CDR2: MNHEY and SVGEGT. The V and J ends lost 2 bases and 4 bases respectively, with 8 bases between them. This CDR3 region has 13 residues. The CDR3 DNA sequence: TGTGCCAGCAGTTACCTAGGAGGCACTGAAGCTTTCTTT. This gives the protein CASSYLGGTEAFF.

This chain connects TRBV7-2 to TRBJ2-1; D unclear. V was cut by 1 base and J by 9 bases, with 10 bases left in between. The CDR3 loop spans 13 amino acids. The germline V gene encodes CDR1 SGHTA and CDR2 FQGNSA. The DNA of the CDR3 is TGTGCCAGCAGCTTAGAATCCAGCGTTGAGCAGTTCTTC. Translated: CASSLESSVEQFF.

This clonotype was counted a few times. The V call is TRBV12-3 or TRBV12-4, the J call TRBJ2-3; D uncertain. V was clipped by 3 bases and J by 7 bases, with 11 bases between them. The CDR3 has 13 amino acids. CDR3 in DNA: TGTGCCAGCAGTTTGTTGGGTCTGAATACGCAGTATTTT. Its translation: CASSLLGLNTQYF.

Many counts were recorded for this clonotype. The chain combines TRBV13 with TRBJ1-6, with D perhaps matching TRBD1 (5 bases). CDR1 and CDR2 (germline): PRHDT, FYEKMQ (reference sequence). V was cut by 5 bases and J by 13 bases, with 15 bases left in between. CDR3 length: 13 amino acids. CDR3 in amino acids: CASSQARGGPLHF. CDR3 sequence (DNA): TGTGCCAGCAGCCAAGCCCGGGGGGGGCCCCTCCACTTT. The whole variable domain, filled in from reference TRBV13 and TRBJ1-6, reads AAGVIQSPRHLIKEKRETATLKCYPIPRHDTVYWYQQGPGQDPQFLISFYEKMQSDKGSIPDRFSAQQFSDYHSELNMSSLELGDSALYFCASSQARGGPLHFGNGTRLTVT.

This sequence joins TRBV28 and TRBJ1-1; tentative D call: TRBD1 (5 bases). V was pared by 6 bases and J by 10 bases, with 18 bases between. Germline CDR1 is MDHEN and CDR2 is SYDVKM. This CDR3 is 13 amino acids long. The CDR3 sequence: CASSPAPGITAFF. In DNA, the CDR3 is TGTGCCAGCAGCCCTGCCCCAGGGATTACAGCTTTCTTT.

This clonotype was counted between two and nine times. The CDR3 DNA follows: TGTGCCAGCAGTCCGGGATACAGGGCAGCAACTAATGAAAAACTGTTTTTT. It encodes CASSPGYRAATNEKLFF. The chain couples TRBV12-3 or TRBV12-4 to TRBJ1-4, with D perhaps matching TRBD1 (6 bases). The CDR3 sequence is 17 residues long. Trimming removed 5 bases from V and 0 bases from J, with 16 bases in between.

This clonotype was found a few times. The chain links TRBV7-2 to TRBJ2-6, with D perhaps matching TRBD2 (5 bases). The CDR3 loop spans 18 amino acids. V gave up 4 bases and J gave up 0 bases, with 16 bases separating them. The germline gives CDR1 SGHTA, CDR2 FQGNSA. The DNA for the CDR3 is TGTGCCAGCAGCTCCAACGTTCGAGGGTACTCTGGGGCCAACGTCCTGACTTTC. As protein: CASSSNVRGYSGANVLTF.

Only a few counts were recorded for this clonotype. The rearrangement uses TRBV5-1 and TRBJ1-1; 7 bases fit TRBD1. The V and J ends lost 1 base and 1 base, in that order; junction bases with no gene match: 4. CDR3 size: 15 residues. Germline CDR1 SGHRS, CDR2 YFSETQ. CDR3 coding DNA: TGCGCCAGCAGCTTGACAGGGGTACGGAACACTGAAGCTTTCTTT. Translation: CASSLTGVRNTEAFF.

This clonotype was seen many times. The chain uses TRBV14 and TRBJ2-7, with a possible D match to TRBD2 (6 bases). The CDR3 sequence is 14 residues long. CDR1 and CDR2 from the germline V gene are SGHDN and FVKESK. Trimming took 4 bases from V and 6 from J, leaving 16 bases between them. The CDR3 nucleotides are TGTGCCAGCAGCCTTATGGAGGGGTCGGGCGAGCAGTACGTC. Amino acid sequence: CASSLMEGSGEQYV.

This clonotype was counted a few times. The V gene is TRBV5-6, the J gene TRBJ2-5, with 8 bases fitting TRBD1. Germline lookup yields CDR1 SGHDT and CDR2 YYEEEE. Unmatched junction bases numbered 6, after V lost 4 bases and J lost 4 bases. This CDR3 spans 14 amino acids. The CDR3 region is CASSEDRAGETQYF. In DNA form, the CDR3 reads TGTGCCAGCAGCGAGGACAGGGCCGGAGAGACCCAGTACTTC.

The CDR3 loop reads CSAIAGGLTQYF. The DNA for the CDR3 is TGCAGTGCTATCGCGGGGGGGCTGACCCAGTACTTC. This chain connects TRBV20-1 to TRBJ2-5; 9 bases line up with TRBD2. The germline V gene has CDR1 DFQATT and CDR2 SNEGSKA (reference sequence). Trimming removed 4 bases from V and 7 bases from J; junction bases left unmatched: 4. The CDR3 length is 12 residues.

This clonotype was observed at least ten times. The CDR3, as DNA: TGCAGTGCTCCCAGGGGCGATACGCAGTATTTT. Translation: CSAPRGDTQYF. V usage is TRBV20-1 and J usage is TRBJ2-3; perhaps TRBD1 as D (6 bases). With 5 bases removed from V and 6 bases from J, the gap between germline ends came to 9 bases. The CDR3 has 11 residues. The V gene's germline CDR1 is DFQATT and CDR2 SNEGSKA (reference sequence).

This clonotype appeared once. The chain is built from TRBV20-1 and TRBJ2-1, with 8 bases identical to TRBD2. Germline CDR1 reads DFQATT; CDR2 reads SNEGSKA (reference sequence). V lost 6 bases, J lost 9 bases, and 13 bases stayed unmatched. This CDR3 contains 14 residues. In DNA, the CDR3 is TGCAGTGCCCCGAAGGCGGGGGGTATTAGTGAGCAGTTCTTC. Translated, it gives CSAPKAGGISEQFF.

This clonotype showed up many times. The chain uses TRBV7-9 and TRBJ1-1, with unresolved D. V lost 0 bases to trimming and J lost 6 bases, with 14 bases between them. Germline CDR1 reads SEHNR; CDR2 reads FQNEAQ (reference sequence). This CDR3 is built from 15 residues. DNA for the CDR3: TGTGCCAGCAGCTTAGCCCTTGGTCGCTCCCCTGAAGCTTTCTTT. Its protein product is CASSLALGRSPEAFF.

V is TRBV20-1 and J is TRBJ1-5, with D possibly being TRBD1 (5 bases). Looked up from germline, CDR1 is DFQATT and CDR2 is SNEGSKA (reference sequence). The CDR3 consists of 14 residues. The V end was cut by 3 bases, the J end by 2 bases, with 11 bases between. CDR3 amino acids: CSARGLGGNQPQHF. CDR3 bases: TGCAGTGCTAGGGGCCTAGGGGGCAATCAGCCCCAGCATTTT.

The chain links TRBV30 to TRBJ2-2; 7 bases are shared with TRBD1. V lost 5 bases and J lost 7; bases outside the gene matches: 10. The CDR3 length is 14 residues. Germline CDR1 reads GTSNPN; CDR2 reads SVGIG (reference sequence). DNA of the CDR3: TGTGCCTGGGGTCCGACAGGGTATCACGGGGAGCTGTTTTTT. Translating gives CAWGPTGYHGELFF.

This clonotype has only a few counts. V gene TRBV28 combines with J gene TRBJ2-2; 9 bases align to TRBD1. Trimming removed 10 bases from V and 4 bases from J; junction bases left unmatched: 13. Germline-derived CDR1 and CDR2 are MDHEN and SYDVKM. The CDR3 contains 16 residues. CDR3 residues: CATRDSRQGVTGELFF. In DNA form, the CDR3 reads TGTGCCACTCGCGACTCCCGACAGGGGGTCACCGGGGAGCTGTTTTTT.

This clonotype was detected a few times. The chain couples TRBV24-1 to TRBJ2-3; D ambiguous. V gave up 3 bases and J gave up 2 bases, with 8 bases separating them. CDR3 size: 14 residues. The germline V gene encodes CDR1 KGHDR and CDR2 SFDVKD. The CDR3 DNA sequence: TGTGCCACCAGTGATGGTGCTAACACAGATACGCAGTATTTT. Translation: CATSDGANTDTQYF.

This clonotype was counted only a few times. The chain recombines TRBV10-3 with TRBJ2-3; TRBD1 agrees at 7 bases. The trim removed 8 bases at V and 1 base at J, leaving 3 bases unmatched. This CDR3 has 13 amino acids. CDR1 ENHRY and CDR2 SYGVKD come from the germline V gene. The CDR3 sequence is CAIVDRGTDTQYF. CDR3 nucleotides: TGTGCCATCGTCGACAGGGGCACAGATACGCAGTATTTT.

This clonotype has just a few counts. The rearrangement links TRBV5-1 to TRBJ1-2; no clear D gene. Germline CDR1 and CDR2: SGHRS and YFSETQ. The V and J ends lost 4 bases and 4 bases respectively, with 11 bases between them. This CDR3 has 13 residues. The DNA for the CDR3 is TGCGCCAGCAGCCCGTCAGAAGCCTATGGCTACACCTTC. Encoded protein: CASSPSEAYGYTF.

The CDR3 nucleotides are TGCGCCAGCAGCCAAGAAAAGTTAGTAGCCCTAAACACCGGGGAGCTGTTTTTT. Amino acids: CASSQEKLVALNTGELFF. The chain uses TRBV4-3 and TRBJ2-2; D is unresolved. CDR1 is LGHNA and CDR2 is YSLEER in the germline V gene. The CDR3 has 18 amino acids. Trimming pared 0 bases from V and 2 bases from J, leaving 16 bases between.

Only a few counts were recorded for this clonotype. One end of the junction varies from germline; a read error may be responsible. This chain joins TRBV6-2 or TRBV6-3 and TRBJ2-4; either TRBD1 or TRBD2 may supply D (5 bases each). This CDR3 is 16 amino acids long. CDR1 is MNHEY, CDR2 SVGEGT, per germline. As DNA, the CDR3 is TGTGCCAGCAGTAACTCGGGACCGCTAGCCAAAAACATTCAGTACTTC. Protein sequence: CASSNSGPLAKNIQYF.